This section outlines one T cell receptor beta chain sequence together with its context. Its antigen remains unidentified. These data originate in a study of T cell responses to AZD1222 COVID-19 vaccine. Study findings and constraints: Spike-specific TCR breadth rose after two AZD1222 doses, and depth rose as well. It was only a handful of AZD1222 recipients who were seropositive at baseline. The study sampled repertoires only after the peak T cell response.

The V and J ends lost 2 bases and 1 base respectively, with 6 bases between them. The V gene's germline CDR1 is SNHLY and CDR2 FYNNEI. The CDR3 totals 13 residues. Assay used: immunoSEQ multiplex PCR; TCRdb lists only in-frame clones, some missing. The table shows 100,000 to 140,000 clones, with over 80% occurring only once. This chain uses TRBV2 with TRBJ2-7; D remains ambiguous. The sample here was peripheral blood, taken 28 days after the second AZD1222 dose. The clonotype comes from an adult who received the AZD1222 COVID-19 vaccine. In nucleotides, the CDR3 is TGTGCCAGCAGTGAAACTGTTTCCTACGAGCAGTACTTC. Encoded protein: CASSETVSYEQYF.